This T cell receptor beta chain was retrieved from a study of blood T cell repertoires in COVID-19. The wider study: Samples representing acute and convalescent COVID-19 were sourced from the United States, Italy and Spain. In each case, the material was cDNA or gDNA derived from T cells, B-cell-depleted T cells, or PBMCs.

Seattle's enrolled individuals joined amid active infection and were then monitored longitudinally. As originally analysed: For nucleated cells, counts were estimated from reference gene primer amplification. Clones were sequenced by immunoSEQ multiplex PCR, and TCRdb holds only the in-frame ones, with some missing. That table is the source of V, J and clone size, and D and trimming were worked out from the DNA. There are a few hundred thousand clones in the sample; 86% occur only once, and around 7.4% lies in the top ten. This clone was picked up one time. The junction departs from the called germline gene at one end, perhaps through a read error. The receptor's source is a woman aged 55-70 years with COVID-19, enrolled during active disease. Source material: peripheral blood.

CDR3 residues: CVSSVDGGRQETQYF. CDR3 DNA sequence: TGTGTCAGCAGTGTGGACGGGGGGCGTCAAGAGACCCAGTACTTC. The J gene is TRBJ2-5, the V gene TRBV2; possibly TRBD2 for D (7 bases). The CDR3 runs 15 residues. Per the germline V gene, CDR1 is SNHLY and CDR2 is FYNNEI.